This T cell receptor (beta chain) was obtained from a study of shared clonotypes between healthy human individuals. The study's findings and limits: In having few donors, the study represented limited genetic and exposure-history diversity.

Each subset's genomic DNA was shared equally among a number of immunoSEQ plates. The sequencing of unsorted PBMC DNA took place on ten immunoSEQ deep assay plates. Clones were read by immunoSEQ multiplex PCR, and TCRdb kept only the in-frame ones, dropping some. The sample consists of hundreds of thousands of clones, around 75% of them appearing once. With respect to this clone: The antigen is undetermined.

The CDR3 is 14 amino acids. Germline V gene sequence: CDR1 LGHNA, CDR2 YNFKEQ. V was trimmed by 0 bases and J by 3 bases, leaving 6 bases between them. The sample was PBMCs. The gene calls are TRBV4-2 and TRBJ1-5; D is ambiguous. The TCR sequence derives from a woman between 40 and 55 years old in good health. Some clones in this sample may be carry-over from other donors' samples. In nucleotides, the CDR3 is TGTGCCAGCAGCCAAGAATTGGTCAATCAGCCCCAGCATTTT. This codes for CASSQELVNQPQHF.